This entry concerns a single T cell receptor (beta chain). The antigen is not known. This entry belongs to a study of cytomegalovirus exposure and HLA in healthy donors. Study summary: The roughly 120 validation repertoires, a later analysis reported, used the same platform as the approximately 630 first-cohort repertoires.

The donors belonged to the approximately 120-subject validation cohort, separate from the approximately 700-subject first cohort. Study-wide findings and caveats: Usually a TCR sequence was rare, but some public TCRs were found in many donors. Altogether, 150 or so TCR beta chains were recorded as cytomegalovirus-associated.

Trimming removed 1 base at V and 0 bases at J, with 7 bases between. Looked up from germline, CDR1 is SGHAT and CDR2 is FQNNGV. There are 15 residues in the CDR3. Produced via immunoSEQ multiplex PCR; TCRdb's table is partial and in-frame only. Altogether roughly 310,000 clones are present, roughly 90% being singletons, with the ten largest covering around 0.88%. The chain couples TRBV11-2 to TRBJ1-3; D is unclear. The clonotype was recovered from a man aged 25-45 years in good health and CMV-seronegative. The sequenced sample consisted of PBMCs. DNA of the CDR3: TGTGCCAGCAGCTTAGTAGGAGACTCTGGAAACACCATATATTTT. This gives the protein CASSLVGDSGNTIYF. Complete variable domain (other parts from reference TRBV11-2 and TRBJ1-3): EAGVAQSPRYKIIEKRQSVAFWCNPISGHATLYWYQQILGQGPKLLIQFQNNGVVDDSQLPKDRFSAERLKGVDSTLKIQPAKLEDSAVYLCASSLVGDSGNTIYFGEGSWLTVV.